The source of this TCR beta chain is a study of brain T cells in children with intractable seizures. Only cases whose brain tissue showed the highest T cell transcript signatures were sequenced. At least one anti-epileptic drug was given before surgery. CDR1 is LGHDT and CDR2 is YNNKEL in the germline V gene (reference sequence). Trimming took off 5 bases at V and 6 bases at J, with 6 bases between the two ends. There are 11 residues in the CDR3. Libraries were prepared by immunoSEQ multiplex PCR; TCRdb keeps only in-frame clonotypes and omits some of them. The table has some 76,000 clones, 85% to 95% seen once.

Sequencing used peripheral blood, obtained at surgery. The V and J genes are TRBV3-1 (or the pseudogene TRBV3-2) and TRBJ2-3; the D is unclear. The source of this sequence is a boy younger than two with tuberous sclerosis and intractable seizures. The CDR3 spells CASSGRDTQYF. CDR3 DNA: TGTGCCAGCAGCGGCCGGGATACGCAGTATTTT.